The 9 T cell receptor beta chains in this list originate from one sample, sequenced in a study of blood T cell repertoires in COVID-19. TCRdb's copy holds only in-frame clones and misses some; the assay was immunoSEQ multiplex PCR. The sample contains approximately 260,000 clones, roughly 87% of which appear only once. The sequenced sample consisted of peripheral blood. The source of these receptors is a man in his 60s who had recovered from COVID-19.

V gene TRBV2 combines with J gene TRBJ1-6; 8 positions match TRBD1. V lost 4 bases, J lost 10 bases, and 6 bases stayed unmatched. The CDR3 is made up of 14 amino acids. Germline CDR1 SNHLY, CDR2 FYNNEI. The CDR3 is CASSAQGARSPLHF. The CDR3 DNA reads TGTGCCAGCAGTGCTCAGGGGGCTCGATCACCCCTCCACTTT.

This chain links TRBV7-2 with TRBJ2-3, with D tentatively TRBD2 (6 bases). CDR1 is SGHTA, CDR2 FQGNSA, per germline. This CDR3 is 13 amino acids long. Trimming cost V 5 bases and J 7 bases, with 13 bases left between them. The CDR3 DNA sequence: TGTGCCAGCAGCCGGCGGGAATCCTATACGCAGTATTTT. Amino acid sequence: CASSRRESYTQYF.

This rearrangement joins TRBV2 to TRBJ1-2; 8 bases map to TRBD1. Germline lookup yields CDR1 SNHLY and CDR2 FYNNEI. The CDR3 sequence is 11 residues long. V trimming: 10 bases; J trimming: 4 bases; junction bases outside the gene matches: 2. The CDR3 nucleotides read TGTGCCAACAGGGGGGCCTATGGCTACACCTTC. Residues: CANRGAYGYTF.

The gene calls are TRBV28 and TRBJ1-5; D possibly corresponds to TRBD1 (5 bases). From germline, CDR1 is MDHEN and CDR2 SYDVKM. V was clipped by 4 bases and J by 2 bases, with 15 bases between them. This CDR3 is built from 16 residues. The CDR3 sequence: CASSWGGSRGNQPQHF. The CDR3 coding sequence is TGTGCCAGCAGTTGGGGGGGAAGCAGGGGCAATCAGCCCCAGCATTTT.

The rearrangement joins TRBV5-1 to TRBJ2-3, with TRBD1 matching over 8 bases. The CDR3 totals 14 residues. Trimming took 4 bases from V and 9 from J; bases not matched to a gene: 10. Per the germline V gene, CDR1 is SGHRS and CDR2 is YFSETQ. In nucleotides, the CDR3 is TGCGCCAGCAGCATCAACCCAGGGGGCAAGACGCAGTATTTT. Its translation: CASSINPGGKTQYF.

V usage is TRBV18 and J usage is TRBJ2-7; TRBD2 aligns across 7 bases. The V and J ends lost 0 bases and 6 bases, in that order; junction bases with no gene match: 5. This CDR3 has 14 amino acids. From germline, CDR1 is KGHSH and CDR2 LQKENI. In nucleotides, the CDR3 is TGTGCCAGCTCACCACCGACTAGCCCGGTCGAGCAGTACTTC. Residues: CASSPPTSPVEQYF.

The rearrangement uses TRBV6-6 and TRBJ1-6; D perhaps matches TRBD1 (5 bases). Trimming removed 6 bases at V and 7 bases at J, with 16 bases between. Per germline, CDR1 MNHNY and CDR2 SVGAGI (reference sequence). There are 15 residues in the CDR3. The CDR3: CASRASDGGNSPLHF. The CDR3 DNA is TGTGCCAGCAGAGCGTCGGACGGGGGGAATTCACCCCTCCACTTT.

The V and J genes are TRBV2 and TRBJ2-1; maybe TRBD1 (6 bases). The CDR3 spans 12 residues. Germline V gives CDR1 SNHLY, CDR2 FYNNEI. The V gene lost 6 bases and the J gene lost 6 bases, with 9 bases spanning the gap. CDR3 nucleotides: TGTGCCAGCAGGGAGGACAGCAATGAGCAGTTCTTC. It codes for CASREDSNEQFF.

The V call is TRBV7-8, the J call TRBJ2-7, with D possibly TRBD1 on 6 matching bases. CDR3 length: 15 amino acids. Trimming pared 1 base from V and 5 bases from J, leaving 15 bases between. In germline, CDR1 is SGHVS, CDR2 FQNEAQ. CDR3 DNA: TGTGCCAGCAGCTTAGTTTCGGGGACAAGGGACGAGCAGTACTTC. Translating gives CASSLVSGTRDEQYF.